This T cell receptor (beta chain) is from a study of blood T cells in healthy people across ages. Notes on the study in general: Per million T cells, the diversity of TCR beta decreased roughly linearly as age advanced.

To note about this clonotype: Antigen unknown.

Primers used in a second PCR of about 6 to 11 cycles were a sample-barcoded 5' primer and a J-beta primer mix. CDR3-containing paired-end reads numbered at least 3 million in each sample. A single record per CDR3 protein comes from TCRdb applying MiXCR to the 5' RACE reads. The profile covers 1.8 million or so distinct CDR3 sequences, with 30% to 40% appearing a single time and 23% taken by the ten largest. Individuals who donated were healthy Caucasians from Russia aged roughly 6 to 90. Total RNA was extracted at no less than 6 micrograms per sample. This clonotype was sampled from a human donor in good health. Sequenced input: blood.

Here the CDR3 reads CASSYGGASTSYNEQFF. In DNA form, the CDR3 reads TGTGCCAGCAGTTACGGGGGGGCTAGCACATCCTACAATGAGCAGTTCTTC. This chain connects TRBV6-6 to TRBJ2-1; possible D gene TRBD2, 7 bases. CDR3 size: 17 residues. Germline CDR1 is MNHNY and CDR2 is SVGAGI (reference sequence). V lost 2 bases and J 1 base, leaving 15 bases between the germline ends.